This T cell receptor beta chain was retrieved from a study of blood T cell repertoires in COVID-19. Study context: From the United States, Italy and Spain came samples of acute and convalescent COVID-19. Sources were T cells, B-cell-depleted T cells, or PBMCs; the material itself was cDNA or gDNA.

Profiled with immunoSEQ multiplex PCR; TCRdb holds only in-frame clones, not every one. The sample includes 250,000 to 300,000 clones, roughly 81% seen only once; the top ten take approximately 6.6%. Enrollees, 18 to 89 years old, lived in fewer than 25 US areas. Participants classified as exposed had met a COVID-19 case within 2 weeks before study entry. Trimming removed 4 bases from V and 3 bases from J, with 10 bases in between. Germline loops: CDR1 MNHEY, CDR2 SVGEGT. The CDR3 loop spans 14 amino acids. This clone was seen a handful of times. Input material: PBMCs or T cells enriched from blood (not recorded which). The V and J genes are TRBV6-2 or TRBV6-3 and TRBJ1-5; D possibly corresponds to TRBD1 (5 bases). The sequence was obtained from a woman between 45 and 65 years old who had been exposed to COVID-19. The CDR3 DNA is TGTGCCAGCAGTTCCAGGGTATTCAATCAGCCCCAGCATTTT. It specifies CASSSRVFNQPQHF.